This TCR beta chain appears in the sequencing data of a study of blood T cell repertoires in COVID-19. Trimming cost V 5 bases and J 3 bases, with 12 bases left between them. Germline V gives CDR1 MNHNY, CDR2 SVGAGI (reference sequence). The CDR3 is 14 amino acids. Libraries were prepared by immunoSEQ multiplex PCR; TCRdb keeps only in-frame clonotypes and omits some of them. The table records around 100,000 clones, about 85% of them present only once. The chain is built from TRBV6-6 and TRBJ2-3, with a tentative D call TRBD2 (5 bases). The material sequenced was peripheral blood. This clonotype originated in a man in his forties or fifties with active or convalescent COVID-19. The CDR3 spells CASSPLPGTDTQYF. The CDR3 bases are TGTGCCAGCAGTCCGCTCCCGGGGACAGATACGCAGTATTTT.